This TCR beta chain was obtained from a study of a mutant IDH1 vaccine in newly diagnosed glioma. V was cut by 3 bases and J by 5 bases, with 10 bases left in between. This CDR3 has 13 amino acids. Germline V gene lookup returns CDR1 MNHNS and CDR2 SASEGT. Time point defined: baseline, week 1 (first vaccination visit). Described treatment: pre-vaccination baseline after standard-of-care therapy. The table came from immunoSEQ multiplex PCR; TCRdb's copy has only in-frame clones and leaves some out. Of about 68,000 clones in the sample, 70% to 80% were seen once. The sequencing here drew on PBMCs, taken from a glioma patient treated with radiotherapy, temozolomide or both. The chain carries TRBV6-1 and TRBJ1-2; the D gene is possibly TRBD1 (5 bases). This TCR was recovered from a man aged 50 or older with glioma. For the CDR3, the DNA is TGTGCCAGCAGTGAGGGGGGTAAATATGGCTACACCTTC. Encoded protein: CASSEGGKYGYTF.